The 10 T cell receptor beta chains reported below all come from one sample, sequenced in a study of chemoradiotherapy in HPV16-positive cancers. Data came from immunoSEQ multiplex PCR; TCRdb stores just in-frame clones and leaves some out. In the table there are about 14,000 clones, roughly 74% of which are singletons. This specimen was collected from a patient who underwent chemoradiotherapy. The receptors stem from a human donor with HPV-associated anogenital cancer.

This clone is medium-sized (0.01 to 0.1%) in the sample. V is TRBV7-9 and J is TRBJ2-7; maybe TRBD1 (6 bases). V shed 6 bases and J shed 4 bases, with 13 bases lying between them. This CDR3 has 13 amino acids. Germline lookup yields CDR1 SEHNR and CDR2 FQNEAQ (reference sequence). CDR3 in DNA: TGTGCCAGCAGTCCTGATGGACAGTACGAGCAGTACTTC. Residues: CASSPDGQYEQYF.

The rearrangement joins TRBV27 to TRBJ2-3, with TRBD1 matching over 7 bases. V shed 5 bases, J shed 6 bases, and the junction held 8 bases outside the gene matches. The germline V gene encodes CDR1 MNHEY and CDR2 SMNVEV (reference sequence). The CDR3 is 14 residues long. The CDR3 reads CASSPNQGEDTQYF. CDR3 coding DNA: TGTGCCAGCAGTCCAAATCAGGGGGAGGATACGCAGTATTTT.

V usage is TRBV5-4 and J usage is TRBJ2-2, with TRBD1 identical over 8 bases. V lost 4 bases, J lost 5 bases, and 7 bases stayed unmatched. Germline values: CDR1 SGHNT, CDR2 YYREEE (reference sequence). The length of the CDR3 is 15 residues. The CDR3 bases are TGTGCCAGCAGCCCCCGGGACAGGTCGACCGGGGAGCTGTTTTTT. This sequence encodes CASSPRDRSTGELFF. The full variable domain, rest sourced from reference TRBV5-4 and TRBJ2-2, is ETGVTQSPTHLIKTRGQQVTLRCSSQSGHNTVSWYQQALGQGPQFIFQYYREEENGRGNFPPRFSGLQFPNYSSELNVNALELDDSALYLCASSPRDRSTGELFFGEGSRLTVL.

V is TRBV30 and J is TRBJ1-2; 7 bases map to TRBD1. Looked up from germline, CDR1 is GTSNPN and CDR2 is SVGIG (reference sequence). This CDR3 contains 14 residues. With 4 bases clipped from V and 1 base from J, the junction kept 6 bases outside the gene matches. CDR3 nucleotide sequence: TGTGCCTGGAAGGGGGGACAGAGTAACTATGGCTACACCTTC. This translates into CAWKGGQSNYGYTF.

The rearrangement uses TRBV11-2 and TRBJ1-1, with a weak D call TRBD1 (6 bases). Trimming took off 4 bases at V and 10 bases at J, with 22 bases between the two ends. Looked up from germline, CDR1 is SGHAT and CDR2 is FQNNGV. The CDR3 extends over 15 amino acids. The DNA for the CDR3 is TGTGCCAGCAGCTCGGTAGGGCAGGGGACGTCAAGAGCTTTCTTT. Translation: CASSSVGQGTSRAFF.

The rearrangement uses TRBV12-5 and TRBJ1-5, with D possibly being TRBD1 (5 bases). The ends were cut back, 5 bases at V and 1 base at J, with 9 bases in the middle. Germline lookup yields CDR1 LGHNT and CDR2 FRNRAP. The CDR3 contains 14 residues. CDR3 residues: CASGQGYSNQPQHF. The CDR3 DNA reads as TGTGCTAGTGGTCAGGGTTACAGCAATCAGCCCCAGCATTTT.

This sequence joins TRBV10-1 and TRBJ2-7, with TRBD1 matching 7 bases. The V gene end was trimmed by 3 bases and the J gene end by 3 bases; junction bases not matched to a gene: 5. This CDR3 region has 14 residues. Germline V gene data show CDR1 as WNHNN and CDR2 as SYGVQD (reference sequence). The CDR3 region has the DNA TGCGCCAGCAGTGATTTGGCAGGGGGCTACGAGCAGTACTTC. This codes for CASSDLAGGYEQYF.

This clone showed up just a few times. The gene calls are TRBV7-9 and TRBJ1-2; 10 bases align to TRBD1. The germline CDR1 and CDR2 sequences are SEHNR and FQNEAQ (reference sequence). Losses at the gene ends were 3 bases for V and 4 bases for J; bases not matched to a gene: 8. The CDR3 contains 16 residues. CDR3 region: CASSLGTGEVGYGYTF. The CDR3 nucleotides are TGTGCCAGCAGCTTGGGGACAGGGGAAGTGGGCTATGGCTACACCTTC. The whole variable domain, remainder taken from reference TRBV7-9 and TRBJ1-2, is DTGVSQNPRHKITKRGQNVTFRCDPISEHNRLYWYRQTLGQGPEFLTYFQNEAQLEKSRLLSDRFSAERPKGSFSTLEIQRTEQGDSAMYLCASSLGTGEVGYGYTFGSGTRLTVV.

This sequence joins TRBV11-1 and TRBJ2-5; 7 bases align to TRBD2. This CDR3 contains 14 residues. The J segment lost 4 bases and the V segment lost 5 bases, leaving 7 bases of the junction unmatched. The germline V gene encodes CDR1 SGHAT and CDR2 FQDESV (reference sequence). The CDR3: CASSTPTSIETQYF. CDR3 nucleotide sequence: TGTGCCAGCAGCACTCCGACTAGCATAGAGACCCAGTACTTC. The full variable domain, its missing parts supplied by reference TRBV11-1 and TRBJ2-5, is EAEVAQSPRYKITEKSQAVAFWCDPISGHATLYWYRQILGQGPELLVQFQDESVVDDSQLPKDRFSAERLKGVDSTLKIQPAELGDSAMYLCASSTPTSIETQYFGPGTRLLVL.

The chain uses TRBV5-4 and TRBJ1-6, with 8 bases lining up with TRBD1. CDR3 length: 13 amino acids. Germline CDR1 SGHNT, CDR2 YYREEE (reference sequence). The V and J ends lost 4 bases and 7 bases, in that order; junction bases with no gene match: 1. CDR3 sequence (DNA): TGTGCCAGCAGCCGACAGGGGAATTCACCCCTCCACTTT. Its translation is CASSRQGNSPLHF.